This entry lists 10 T cell receptor beta chains sequenced from one sample in a study of blood T cells in healthy people across ages (dated by TCRdb to about 2015). Receptor libraries were prepared by 5' RACE. For sequencing, an Illumina HiSeq 2500 was employed. The second PCR ran for roughly 7 to 12 cycles and used a J-beta primer mix along with a sample-barcoded 5' primer. TCRdb trimmed the raw reads at Q25, called clones with MiXCR and kept productive beta chains. Each entry merges the rows of one CDR3 protein and shows their most common DNA and genes. In all, the sample holds about 1.5 million distinct CDR3 sequences, and under 55% of those were seen once. In total, the top ten clones hold about 4% of the sample. Material for sequencing was blood. The origin of the receptors is a woman under 30 in good health.

The chain links TRBV10-3 to TRBJ2-5; TRBD1 matches 10 bases. The DNA matches TRBJ2-7 better at its end, which makes the J call doubtful. The CDR3 runs 15 residues. Germline V gene data show CDR1 as ENHRY and CDR2 as SYGVKD. CDR3 in amino acids: CAISDPGTGDDEQYF. The CDR3 DNA follows: TGTGCCATCAGTGATCCCGGGACAGGGGACGACGAGCAGTACTTC.

The rearrangement uses TRBV5-8 and TRBJ1-5, with unresolved D. Trimming removed 6 bases at V and 5 bases at J, with 15 bases between. Germline assignment: CDR1 SGHTS and CDR2 YDEGEE. This CDR3 region has 14 residues. In nucleotides, the CDR3 is TGTGCCAGCATCATAGGACCGAGCCATCAGCCCCAGCATTTT. This encodes CASIIGPSHQPQHF.

Only a few counts were recorded for this clonotype. The J gene is TRBJ2-1, the V gene TRBV5-1; D may be TRBD2 (5 bases). The CDR3 covers 16 residues. The germline V and J ends were trimmed by 1 base and 1 base, with 12 bases remaining between them. Germline loops: CDR1 SGHRS, CDR2 YFSETQ. In DNA, the CDR3 is TGCGCCAGCAGCTTGCGTGGGAGCGGATCCTACAATGAGCAGTTCTTC. Encoded protein: CASSLRGSGSYNEQFF.

The rearrangement uses TRBV20-1 and TRBJ1-5; 7 nucleotides line up with TRBD1. V lost 6 bases to trimming and J lost 0 bases; unmatched junction nucleotides: 14. CDR3 size: 17 residues. Germline CDR1 reads DFQATT; CDR2 reads SNEGSKA (reference sequence). The CDR3 nucleotides are TGCAGTGCCGTGGACAGGAGCCGATACTATAGCAATCAGCCCCAGCATTTT. Translated: CSAVDRSRYYSNQPQHF.

Here the CDR3 reads CASSLIQLTQYF. The DNA for the CDR3 is TGTGCCAGCAGCCTTATCCAGCTCACGCAGTATTTT. The chain recombines TRBV2 with TRBJ2-3; the D is unclear. V was shortened by 6 bases and J by 9 bases, with 13 bases between the two germline ends. This CDR3 region has 12 residues. Germline V gene lookup returns CDR1 SNHLY and CDR2 FYNNEI.

The chain is built from TRBV29-1 and TRBJ2-5; D is perhaps TRBD2 (5 bases). The germline V and J ends were trimmed by 7 bases and 4 bases, with 16 bases remaining between them. Germline CDR1 is SQVTM and CDR2 is ANQGSEA. The CDR3 spans 13 residues. The CDR3 loop is CSGSGERGETQYF. The CDR3 region has the DNA TGCAGCGGATCCGGGGAGAGAGGAGAGACCCAGTACTTC.

This clonotype has a handful of counts. This sequence joins TRBV7-2 and TRBJ2-1; D not certain. The germline gives CDR1 SGHTA, CDR2 FQGNSA. Trimming took off 1 base at V and 4 bases at J, with 11 bases between the two ends. CDR3 length: 15 amino acids. CDR3 protein: CASSLGNPLYNEQFF. The CDR3 DNA sequence: TGTGCCAGCAGCTTAGGTAATCCCCTGTACAATGAGCAGTTCTTC.

This clonotype was recorded a few times. J is TRBJ2-4 and V is TRBV4-1; TRBD2 agrees at 11 bases. Germline CDR1 MGHRA, CDR2 YSYEKL. The CDR3 is made up of 18 amino acids. The trim removed 0 bases at V and 1 base at J, leaving 5 bases unmatched. Written as DNA, the CDR3 is TGCGCCAGCAGCCAAGAATTCGGGACTAGCGGTGCCAAAAACATTCAGTACTTC. This gives the protein CASSQEFGTSGAKNIQYF.

The chain joins TRBV28 to TRBJ2-4; TRBD1 or TRBD2 may be the D gene (5 bases each). Per the germline V gene, CDR1 is MDHEN and CDR2 is SYDVKM. This CDR3 comprises 16 residues. Trimming cost V 1 base and J 9 bases, with 19 bases left between them. The CDR3 bases are TGTGCCAGCAGTTTATCAGTGGGACCCCGAGGCAGCATTCAGTACTTC. The encoded protein is CASSLSVGPRGSIQYF.

The V call is TRBV4-2, the J call TRBJ2-5, with 7 bases identical to TRBD1. Per germline, CDR1 LGHNA and CDR2 YNFKEQ. The CDR3 length is 14 residues. Losses at the gene ends were 4 bases for V and 3 bases for J; bases not matched to a gene: 5. This CDR3 reads CASSLPGQKETQYF. CDR3 nucleotides: TGTGCCAGCAGCCTCCCGGGACAGAAAGAGACCCAGTACTTC.